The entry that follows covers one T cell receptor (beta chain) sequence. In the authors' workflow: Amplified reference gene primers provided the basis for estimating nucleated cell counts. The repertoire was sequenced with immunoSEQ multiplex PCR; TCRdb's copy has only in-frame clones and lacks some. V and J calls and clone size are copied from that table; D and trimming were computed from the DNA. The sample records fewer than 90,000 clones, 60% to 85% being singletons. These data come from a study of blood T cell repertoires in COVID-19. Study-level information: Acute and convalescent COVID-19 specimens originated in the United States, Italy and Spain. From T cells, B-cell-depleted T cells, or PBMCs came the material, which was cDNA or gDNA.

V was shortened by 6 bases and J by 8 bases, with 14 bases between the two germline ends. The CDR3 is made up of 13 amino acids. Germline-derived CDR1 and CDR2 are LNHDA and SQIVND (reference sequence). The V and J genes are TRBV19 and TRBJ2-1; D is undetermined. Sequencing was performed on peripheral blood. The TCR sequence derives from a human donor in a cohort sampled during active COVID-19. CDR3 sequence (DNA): TGTGCCAGTAGCCCCGACTTGTGGGATGAGCAGTTCTTC. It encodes CASSPDLWDEQFF.